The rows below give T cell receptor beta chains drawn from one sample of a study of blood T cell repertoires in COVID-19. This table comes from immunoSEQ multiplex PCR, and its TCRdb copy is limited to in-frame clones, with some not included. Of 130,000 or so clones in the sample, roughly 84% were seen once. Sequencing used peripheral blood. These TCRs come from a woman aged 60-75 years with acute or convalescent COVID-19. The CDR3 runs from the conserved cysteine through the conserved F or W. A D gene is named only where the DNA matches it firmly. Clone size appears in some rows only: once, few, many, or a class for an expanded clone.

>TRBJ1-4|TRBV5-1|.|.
TGCGCCAGCAGCCTCGGACCGGGGAATGAAAAACTGTTTTTT
CASSLGPGNEKLFF
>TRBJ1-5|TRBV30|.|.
TGTGCCTGGAACAGGGTAAATCAGCCCCAGCATTTT
CAWNRVNQPQHF
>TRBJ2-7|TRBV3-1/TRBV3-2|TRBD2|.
TGTGCCAGCAGCTTCGCTAGCGGGGGGGCTTACGAGCAGTACTTC
CASSFASGGAYEQYF
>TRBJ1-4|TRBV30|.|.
TGTGCCTGGAGTGCACCGGGTTTGAATGAAAAACTGTTTTTT
CAWSAPGLNEKLFF
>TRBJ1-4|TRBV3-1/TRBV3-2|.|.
TGTGCCAGCCCTCTAAAGGCAGGGGCTAGGGCGACTAATGAAAAACTGTTTTTT
CASPLKAGARATNEKLFF
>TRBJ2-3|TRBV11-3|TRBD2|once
TGTGCCAGCAGCTTGACTAGCGGGGCAACAGATACGCAGTATTTT
CASSLTSGATDTQYF
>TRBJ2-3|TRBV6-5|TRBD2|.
TGTGCCAGCACTCTAGCGGGGGACACAGATACGCAGTATTTT
CASTLAGDTDTQYF
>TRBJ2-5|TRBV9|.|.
TGTGCCAGCAGCGTAGCGGCCGGGGGAGGTCGAGAGACCCAGTACTTC
CASSVAAGGGRETQYF
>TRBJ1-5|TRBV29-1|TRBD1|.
TGCAGCGTCGGGCCCGGGACAGGGTTAGCGCCCCAGCATTTT
CSVGPGTGLAPQHF
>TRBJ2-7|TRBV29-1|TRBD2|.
TGCAGCGTTGAAGGCGGGACTAGCGGGGGGATTCGCGAGCAGTACTTC
CSVEGGTSGGIREQYF
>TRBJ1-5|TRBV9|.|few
TGTGCCAGCAGCGCCGATGGGACACAGCCCCAGCATTTT
CASSADGTQPQHF
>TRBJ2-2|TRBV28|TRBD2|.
TGTGCCAGCAACCACGGGGGGGCTAACACCGGGGAGCTGTTTTTT
CASNHGGANTGELFF
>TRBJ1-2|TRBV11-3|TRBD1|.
TGTGCCAGCAGCCACGGGACAGGGGCGTTAGCTAACTATGGCTACACCTTC
CASSHGTGALANYGYTF
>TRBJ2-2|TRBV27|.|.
TGTGCCAGCAGCCGTGATGCCTTACAGGGTATCACCGGGGAGCTGTTTTTT
CASSRDALQGITGELFF
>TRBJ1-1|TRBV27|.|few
TGTGCCAGCAGTTTATCGCTGTTGAGAACTGAAGCTTTCTTT
CASSLSLLRTEAFF
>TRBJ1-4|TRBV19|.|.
TGTGCCAGTACGGGGGACTATGAAAAACTGTTTTTT
CASTGDYEKLFF
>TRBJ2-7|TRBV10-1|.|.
TGCGCCAGCAGTGAGAGCACAGGCGAGCAGTACTTC
CASSESTGEQYF
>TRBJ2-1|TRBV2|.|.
TGTGCCAGCAATCGGCTAGCCTACAATGAGCAGTTCTTC
CASNRLAYNEQFF
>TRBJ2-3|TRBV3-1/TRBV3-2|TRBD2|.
TGTGCCAGCAGCCGGGACTACTCTAGCACAGATACGCAGTATTTT
CASSRDYSSTDTQYF
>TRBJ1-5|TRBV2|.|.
TGTGCCAGCAGTGAGGAGAATGATCAGCCCCAGCATTTT
CASSEENDQPQHF
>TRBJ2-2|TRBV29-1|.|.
TGCAGCGTAGGGGGAAGAGGGGAGCTGTTTTTT
CSVGGRGELFF
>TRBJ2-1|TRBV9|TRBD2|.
TGTGCCAGCAGCGCGAGACTAGCGGGACTTTACAATGAGCAGTTCTTC
CASSARLAGLYNEQFF
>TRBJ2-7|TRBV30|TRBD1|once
TGTGCCTGGAGTGTACCTGGGACAGGGGGACCCTACGAGCAGTACTTC
CAWSVPGTGGPYEQYF
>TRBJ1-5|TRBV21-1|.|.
TGTGCCAGCAGCGCGCTTTACAGGCAGCCCCAGCATTTT
CASSALYRQPQHF
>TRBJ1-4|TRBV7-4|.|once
TGTGCCAGCAGCTTAGACCTCAGGGGATCCACTAATGAAAAACTGTTTTTT
CASSLDLRGSTNEKLFF
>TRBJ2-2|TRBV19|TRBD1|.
TGTGCCAGTAGACGGGGGTCGGGACAGGGAATGGCCGGGGAGCTGTTTTTT
CASRRGSGQGMAGELFF
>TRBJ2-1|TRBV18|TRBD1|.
TGTGCCAGCTCACCACAGGGGGCATACAATGAGCAGTTCTTC
CASSPQGAYNEQFF
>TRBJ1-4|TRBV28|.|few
TGTGTCACAGGGCTCGGTGAAAAACTGTTTTTT
CVTGLGEKLFF
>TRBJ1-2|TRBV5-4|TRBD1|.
TGTGCCAGCAGCTTGGGGACTCCGGGACAGGGAGGGAGGTATGGCTACACCTTC
CASSLGTPGQGGRYGYTF
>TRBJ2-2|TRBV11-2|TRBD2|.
TGTGCCAGCAGCTTGACTAGCGGCTTAAGGGCCGGGGAGCTGTTTTTT
CASSLTSGLRAGELFF
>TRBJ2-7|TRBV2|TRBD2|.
TGTGCCAGCAGTGAGGGAGGGTCCGAGCAGTACTTC
CASSEGGSEQYF
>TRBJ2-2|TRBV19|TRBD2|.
TGTGCCAGTAGGCTAGCGGGGGCGAACACCGGGGAGCTGTTTTTT
CASRLAGANTGELFF
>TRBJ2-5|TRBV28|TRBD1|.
TGTGCCAGCAGTTCCTCCGGACAGGGCCAAGAGACCCAGTACTTC
CASSSSGQGQETQYF
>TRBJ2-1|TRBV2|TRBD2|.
TGTGCCAGCAGGGGTCTAGCGGGGGCTTCCCCCTACAATGAGCAGTTCTTC
CASRGLAGASPYNEQFF
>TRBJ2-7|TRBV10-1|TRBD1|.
TGCGCCAGCAGCCGACAGGGGTCCTACGAGCAGTACTTC
CASSRQGSYEQYF
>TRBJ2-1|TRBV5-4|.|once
TGTGCCAGCAGCCCAGTAAGGGGTTCCTACAATGAGCAGTTCTTC
CASSPVRGSYNEQFF
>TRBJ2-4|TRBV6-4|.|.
TGTGCCAGCAGTGTTTTTTTGGGCGGGGCCTTAGCCAAAAACATTCAGTACTTC
CASSVFLGGALAKNIQYF
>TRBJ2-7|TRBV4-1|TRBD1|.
TGCGCCAGCAGAGGGACAGCCATCTACGAGCAGTACTTC
CASRGTAIYEQYF
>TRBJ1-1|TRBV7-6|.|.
TGTGCCAGCAGCTTAGGGCACGGGATGAACACTGAAGCTTTCTTT
CASSLGHGMNTEAFF
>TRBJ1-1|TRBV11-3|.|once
TGTGCCAGCAGACAGGGACGTCCCATCATGAACACTGAAGCTTTCTTT
CASRQGRPIMNTEAFF
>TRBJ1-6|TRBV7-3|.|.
TGTGCCAGCAGCCGGGACACCGTTAATTCACCCCTCCACTTT
CASSRDTVNSPLHF
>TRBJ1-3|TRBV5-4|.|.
TGTGCCAGCAGCTTGGGGCCCTCCAGGACTGGAAACACCATATATTTT
CASSLGPSRTGNTIYF
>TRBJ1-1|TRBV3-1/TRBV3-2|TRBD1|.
TGTGCCAGCAGCCAGGCCGGGACAGGGAACGCTGAAGCTTTCTTT
CASSQAGTGNAEAFF
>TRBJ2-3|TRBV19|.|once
TGTGCCAGTAGTATAACGGCTAGCCCCACAGATACGCAGTATTTT
CASSITASPTDTQYF
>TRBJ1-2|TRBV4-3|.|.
TGCGCCAGCAGCCAAGTTCTAAACTATGGCTACACCTTC
CASSQVLNYGYTF
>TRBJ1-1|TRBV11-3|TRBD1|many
TGTGCCAGCAGCTTGGGACAGAAAGCTTTCTTT
CASSLGQKAFF
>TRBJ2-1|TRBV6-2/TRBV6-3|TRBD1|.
TGTGCCAGCAGCCCTCGGACAGGAAGCTCCTACAATGAGCAGTTCTTC
CASSPRTGSSYNEQFF
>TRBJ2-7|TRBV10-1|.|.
TGCGCCAGCAGTGAGTCGGGCAGGATCCACGAGCAGTACTTC
CASSESGRIHEQYF
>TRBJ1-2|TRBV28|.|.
TGTGCCAGCAGTTTAGGCCAGGGTGAGGGCTACACCTTC
CASSLGQGEGYTF
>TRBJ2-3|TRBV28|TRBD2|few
TGTGCCAGCAGGGAGCGGGGGCGCACCCTCACAGATACGCAGTATTTT
CASRERGRTLTDTQYF
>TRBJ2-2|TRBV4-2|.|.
TGTGCCTCAGGGTCCTCCTACACCGGGGAGCTGTTTTTT
CASGSSYTGELFF
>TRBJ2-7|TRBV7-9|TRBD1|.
TGTGCCAGCAGCGCTGGACAGGGCGTAATGGACGAGCAGTACTTC
CASSAGQGVMDEQYF
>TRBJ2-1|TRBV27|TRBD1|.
TGTGCCAGCAGACCTACAGGGGTCTACAAAGCGCAGTTCTTC
CASRPTGVYKAQFF